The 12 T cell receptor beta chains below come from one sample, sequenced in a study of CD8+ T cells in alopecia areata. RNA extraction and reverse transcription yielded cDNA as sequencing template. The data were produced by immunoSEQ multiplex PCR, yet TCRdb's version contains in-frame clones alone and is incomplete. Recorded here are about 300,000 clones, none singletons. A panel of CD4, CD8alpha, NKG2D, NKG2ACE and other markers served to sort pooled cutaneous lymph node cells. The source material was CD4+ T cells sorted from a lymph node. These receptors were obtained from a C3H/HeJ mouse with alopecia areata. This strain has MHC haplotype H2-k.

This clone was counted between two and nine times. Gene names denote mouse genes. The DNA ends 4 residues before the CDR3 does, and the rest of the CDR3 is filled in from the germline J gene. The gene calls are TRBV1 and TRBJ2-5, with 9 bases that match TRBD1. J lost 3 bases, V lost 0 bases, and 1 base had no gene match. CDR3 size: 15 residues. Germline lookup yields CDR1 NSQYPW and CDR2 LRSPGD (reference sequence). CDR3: CTCSAEQGAQDTQYF. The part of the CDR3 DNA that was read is TGCACCTGCAGTGCAGAACAGGGGGCTCAAGAC.

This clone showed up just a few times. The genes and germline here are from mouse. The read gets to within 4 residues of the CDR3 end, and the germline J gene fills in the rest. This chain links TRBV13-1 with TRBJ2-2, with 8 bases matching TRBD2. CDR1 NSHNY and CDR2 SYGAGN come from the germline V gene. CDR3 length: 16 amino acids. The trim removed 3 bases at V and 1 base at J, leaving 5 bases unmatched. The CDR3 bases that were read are TGTGCCAGCAGTGCGACTGGGGTGGGAAACACCGGG. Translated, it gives CASSATGVGNTG. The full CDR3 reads CASSATGVGNTGQLYF.

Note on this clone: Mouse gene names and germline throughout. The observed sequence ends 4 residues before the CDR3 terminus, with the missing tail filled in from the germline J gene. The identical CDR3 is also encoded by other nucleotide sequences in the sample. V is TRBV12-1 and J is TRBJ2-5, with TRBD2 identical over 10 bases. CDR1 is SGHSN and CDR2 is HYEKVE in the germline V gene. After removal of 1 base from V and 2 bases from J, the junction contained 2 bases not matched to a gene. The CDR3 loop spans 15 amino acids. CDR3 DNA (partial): TGTGCCAGCTCTCTGACTGGGGGGATCCAAGAC. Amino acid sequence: CASSLTGGIQD. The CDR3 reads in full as CASSLTGGIQDTQYF.

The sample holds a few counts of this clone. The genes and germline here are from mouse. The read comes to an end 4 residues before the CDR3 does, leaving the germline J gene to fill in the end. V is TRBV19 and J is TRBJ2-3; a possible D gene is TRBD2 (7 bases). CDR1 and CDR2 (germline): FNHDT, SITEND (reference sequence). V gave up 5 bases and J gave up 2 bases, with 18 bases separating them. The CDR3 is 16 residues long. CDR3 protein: CASRHPAGGTAETLYF. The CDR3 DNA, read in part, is TGTGCCAGCAGGCACCCCGCTGGGGGCACTGCAGAA.

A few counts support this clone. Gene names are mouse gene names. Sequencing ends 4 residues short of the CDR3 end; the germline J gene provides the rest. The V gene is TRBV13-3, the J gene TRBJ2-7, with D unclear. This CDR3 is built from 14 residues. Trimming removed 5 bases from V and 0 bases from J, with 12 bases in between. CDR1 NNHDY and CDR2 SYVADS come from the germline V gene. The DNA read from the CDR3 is TGTGCCAGCAGCCCTACAGAGAGCTCCTAT. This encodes CASSPTESSY. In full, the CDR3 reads CASSPTESSYEQYF.

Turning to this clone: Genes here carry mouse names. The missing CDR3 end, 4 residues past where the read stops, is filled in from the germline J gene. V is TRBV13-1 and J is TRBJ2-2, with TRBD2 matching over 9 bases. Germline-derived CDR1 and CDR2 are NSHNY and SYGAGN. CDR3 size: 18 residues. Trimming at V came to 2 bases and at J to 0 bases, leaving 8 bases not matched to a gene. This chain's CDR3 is CASSEPPGLGSNTGQLYF. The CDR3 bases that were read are TGTGCCAGCAGTGAGCCCCCGGGACTGGGATCAAACACCGGG.

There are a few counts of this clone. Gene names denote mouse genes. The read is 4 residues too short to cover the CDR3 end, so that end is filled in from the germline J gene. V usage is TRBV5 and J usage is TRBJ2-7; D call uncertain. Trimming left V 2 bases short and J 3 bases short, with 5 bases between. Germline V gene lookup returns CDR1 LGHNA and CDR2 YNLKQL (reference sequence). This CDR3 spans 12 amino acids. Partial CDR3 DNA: TGTGCCAGCAGCCAAAACAACTAT. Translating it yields CASSQNNY. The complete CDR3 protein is CASSQNNYEQYF.

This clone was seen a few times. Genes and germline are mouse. Partial CDR3 DNA: TGTGCCAGCAGTGATGCTCCAGGGGACTATGCT. It yields the protein CASSDAPGDYA. The whole CDR3 region reads CASSDAPGDYAEQFF. This chain joins TRBV13-1 and TRBJ2-1; a weak D match, TRBD1 (6 bases). The read halts 4 residues ahead of the CDR3 end, with the missing end drawn from the germline J gene. There are 15 residues in the CDR3. V shed 0 bases and J shed 2 bases, with 9 bases lying between them. The V gene's germline CDR1 is NSHNY and CDR2 SYGAGN.

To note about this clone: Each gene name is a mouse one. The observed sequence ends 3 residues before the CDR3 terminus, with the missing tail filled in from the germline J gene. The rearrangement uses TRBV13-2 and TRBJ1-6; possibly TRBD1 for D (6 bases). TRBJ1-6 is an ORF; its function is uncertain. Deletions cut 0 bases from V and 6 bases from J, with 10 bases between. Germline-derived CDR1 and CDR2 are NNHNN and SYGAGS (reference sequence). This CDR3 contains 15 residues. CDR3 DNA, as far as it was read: TGTGCCAGCGGTGATGCCACAGGGAGTAATTCGCCC. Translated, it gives CASGDATGSNSP. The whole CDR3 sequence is CASGDATGSNSPLYF.

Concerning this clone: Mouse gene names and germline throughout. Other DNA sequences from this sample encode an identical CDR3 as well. The CDR3 bases that were read are TGTGCCAGCAGCCCCCAGGGGGCGAATTCGCCC. This translates into CASSPQGANSP. The whole CDR3 sequence is CASSPQGANSPLYF. V usage is TRBV5 and J usage is TRBJ1-6, with 8 bases that match TRBD1. The sequence runs out 3 residues before the end of the CDR3; the remainder is reconstructed from the germline J gene. TRBJ1-6 is classed as an ORF, of uncertain function. This CDR3 region has 14 residues. CDR1 and CDR2 from the germline V gene are LGHNA and YNLKQL (reference sequence). V lost 4 bases to trimming and J lost 7 bases; unmatched junction nucleotides: 3.

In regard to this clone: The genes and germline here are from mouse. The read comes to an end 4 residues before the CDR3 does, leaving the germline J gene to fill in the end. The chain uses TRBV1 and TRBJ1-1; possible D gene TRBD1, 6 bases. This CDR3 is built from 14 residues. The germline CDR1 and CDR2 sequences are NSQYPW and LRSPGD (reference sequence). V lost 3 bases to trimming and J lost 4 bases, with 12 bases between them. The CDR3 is CTCSAGGLSTEVFF. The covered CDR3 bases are TGCACCTGCAGTGCTGGGGGGCTGAGCACA.

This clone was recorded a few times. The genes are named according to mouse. The sequenced CDR3 bases are TGTGCCAGCAGTGAGTCGTTCGGGACAACAAACTCC. Protein product: CASSESFGTTNS. The whole CDR3 sequence is CASSESFGTTNSDYTF. The V call is TRBV13-1, the J call TRBJ1-2, with D possibly TRBD1 on 6 matching bases. The read ends 4 residues shy of where the CDR3 ends; the end is completed using the germline J gene. Trimming left V 2 bases short and J 0 bases short, with 14 bases between. This CDR3 has 16 residues. Germline-derived CDR1 and CDR2 are NSHNY and SYGAGN.